The 3 T cell receptor beta chains below were found in one sample sequenced in a study of blood T cell repertoires in COVID-19. Using immunoSEQ multiplex PCR, the repertoire was profiled, and TCRdb retains in-frame clones only, with some absent. The table includes 110,000 to 150,000 clones, roughly 77% detected once. Sequenced: peripheral blood. The receptor source for this set is a man in his fifties or sixties with acute or convalescent COVID-19.

J is TRBJ2-5 and V is TRBV11-2; D possibly corresponds to TRBD2 (5 bases). CDR1 is SGHAT, CDR2 FQNNGV, per germline. V gave up 2 bases and J gave up 5 bases, with 18 bases separating them. This CDR3 contains 16 residues. CDR3 loop: CASSLLGSKGAETQYF. The CDR3 nucleotides are TGTGCCAGCAGCTTATTGGGATCAAAGGGAGCGGAGACCCAGTACTTC.

The CDR3 nucleotides read TGTGCCAGCAGTCGAGGGGGCGCGATGGCTAACTATGGCTACACCTTC. Protein: CASSRGGAMANYGYTF. The chain is built from TRBV28 and TRBJ1-2, with 7 bases fitting TRBD1. The J segment lost 0 bases and the V segment lost 5 bases, leaving 9 bases of the junction unmatched. The CDR3 is made up of 16 amino acids. Germline V lookup: CDR1 MDHEN, CDR2 SYDVKM.

V gene TRBV7-3 combines with J gene TRBJ2-3; 10 bases match TRBD1. J gave up 4 bases and V 5 bases, and 3 bases lay outside the gene matches. The length of the CDR3 is 14 residues. CDR1 and CDR2 (germline): SGHTA, FQGTGA. The DNA for the CDR3 is TGTGCCAGCAGCCGGACAGGGGGTTCAGATACGCAGTATTTT. Amino acids: CASSRTGGSDTQYF.